Given below is one T cell receptor (beta chain) in context. The target antigen is unknown. Study results and limitations: Greatest tumor Treg TCR overlap was with tumor naive CD4+ cells.

Full-length variable regions came from constant-region reverse primers plus semi-nested Nested Universal Primer A PCR. TCRdb analysed the 5' RACE reads with MiXCR anew, one entry per CDR3 protein. The profile covers about 8,200 distinct CDR3 sequences, with about 70% appearing a single time and 4.3% taken by the ten largest. Germline V gene lookup returns CDR1 DFQATT and CDR2 SNEGSKA (reference sequence). The V end was cut by 0 bases, the J end by 2 bases, with 7 bases between. The CDR3 totals 13 residues. The V and J genes are TRBV20-1 and TRBJ1-2; D is unresolved. The sequencing sample was made of tumor-infiltrating naive CD4+ T cells sorted from the breast tumor. Subset meaning: naive CD4+ T cells, CD4+CD45RA+CD25-. The sequence derives from a female donor with breast cancer. This chain's CDR3 is CSARDPPNYGYTF. CDR3 nucleotide sequence: TGCAGTGCTAGAGATCCACCCAACTATGGCTACACCTTC.